This TCR beta chain was profiled in a study of T-cell memory formation after mild COVID-19. Using constant-segment primers, 5'RACE produced TCR alpha and TCR beta cDNA libraries carrying sample barcodes and UMIs. TCRdb re-called the 5' RACE reads through MiXCR, storing one row per CDR3 protein. The sample lists about 600,000 distinct CDR3 sequences, about 22% occurring once. The germline V and J ends were trimmed by 0 bases and 0 bases, with 13 bases remaining between them. This CDR3 comprises 16 residues. Looked up from germline, CDR1 is SGHRS and CDR2 is YFSETQ. This clonotype showed up just a few times.

The chain uses TRBV5-1 and TRBJ2-7; D is ambiguous. The receptor was isolated from an adult woman who had mild COVID-19 (a few samples of this study predate the infection). Cell type and time point are not known. What was sequenced was PBMCs or a T cell subset sorted from them (not recorded which). The chain's CDR3 is CASSLGPQLLSYEQYF. The CDR3 coding sequence is TGCGCCAGCAGCTTGGGACCGCAACTACTCTCCTACGAGCAGTACTTC. Full variable domain (outside the CDR3, taken from reference TRBV5-1 and TRBJ2-7): KAGVTQTPRYLIKTRGQQVTLSCSPISGHRSVSWYQQTPGQGLQFLFEYFSETQRNKGNFPGRFSGRQFSNSRSEMNVSTLELGDSALYLCASSLGPQLLSYEQYFGPGTRLTVT.